This T cell receptor beta chain was found in a study of response to subunit inactivated influenza vaccine. Germline CDR1 MNHNS, CDR2 SASEGT. The CDR3 totals 15 residues. Notes on this clonotype: An end of the junction differs from the germline gene, which may be a read error.

In TCRdb, the RT-PCR reads were re-called with MiXCR into one record per CDR3 protein. This table holds 150,000 to 200,000 distinct CDR3 sequences, about 12% found once. This sample was also put to use in a study of T cells expressing NK-cell markers. From that report: 5'RACE template switching with UMIs generated TCR beta cDNA. One of eight sequenced donors was HCMV-seronegative; the other seven were seropositive. More than five donors had dominant NKG2C+ clonotypes that comprised about 1.0-7.0% of their CD8+ T cells. Similarly, these clonotypes led the CD3+CD56-NKG2C+ fraction as well in a few donors. Whether expanded NKG2C+ T cell clones recognized HCMV stayed uncertain.

The V call is TRBV6-1, the J call TRBJ2-1, with 9 bases fitting TRBD1. The receptor's source is a man aged 50 or older who received an inactivated influenza vaccine. The specimen comprised CD8+ T cells sorted from PBMCs, sampled 11 to 12 days after vaccination. The CDR3 sequence: CASGDGTGTYNEQFF. The CDR3 bases are TGTGCCAGCGGTGACGGGACAGGGACCTACAATGAGCAGTTCTTC.